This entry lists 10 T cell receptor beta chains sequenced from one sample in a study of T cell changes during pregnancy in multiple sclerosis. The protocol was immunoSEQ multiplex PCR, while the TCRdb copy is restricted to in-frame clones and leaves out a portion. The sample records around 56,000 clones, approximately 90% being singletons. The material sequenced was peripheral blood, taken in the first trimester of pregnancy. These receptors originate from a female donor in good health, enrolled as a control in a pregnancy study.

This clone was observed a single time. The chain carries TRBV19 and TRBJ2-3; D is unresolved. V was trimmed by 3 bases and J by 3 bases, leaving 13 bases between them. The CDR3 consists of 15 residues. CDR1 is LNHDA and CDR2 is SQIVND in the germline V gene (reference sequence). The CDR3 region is CASSIRVAWTDTQYF. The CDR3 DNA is TGTGCCAGTAGTATCAGAGTAGCCTGGACAGATACGCAGTATTTT.

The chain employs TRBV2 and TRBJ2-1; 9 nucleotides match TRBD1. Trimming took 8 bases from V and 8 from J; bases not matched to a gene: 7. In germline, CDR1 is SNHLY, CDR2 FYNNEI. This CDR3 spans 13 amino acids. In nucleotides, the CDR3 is TGTGCCAGCCCGGGACAGGGAGAGTATGAGCAGTTCTTC. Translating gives CASPGQGEYEQFF.

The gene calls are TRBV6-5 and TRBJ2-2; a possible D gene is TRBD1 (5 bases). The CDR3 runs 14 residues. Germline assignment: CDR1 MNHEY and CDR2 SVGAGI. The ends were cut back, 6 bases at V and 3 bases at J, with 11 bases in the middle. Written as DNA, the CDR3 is TGTGCCAGCAGCCCAGGGTCTCACACCGGGGAGCTGTTTTTT. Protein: CASSPGSHTGELFF.

CDR3: CASSLDAGTRQSVTQYF. CDR3 bases: TGTGCCAGCAGCTTAGATGCGGGGACTAGGCAGTCAGTGACCCAGTACTTC. The chain combines TRBV11-2 with TRBJ2-5; the match to TRBD2 covers 8 bases. Germline lookup yields CDR1 SGHAT and CDR2 FQNNGV. This CDR3 comprises 17 residues. J lost 7 bases, V lost 0 bases, and 13 bases had no gene match.

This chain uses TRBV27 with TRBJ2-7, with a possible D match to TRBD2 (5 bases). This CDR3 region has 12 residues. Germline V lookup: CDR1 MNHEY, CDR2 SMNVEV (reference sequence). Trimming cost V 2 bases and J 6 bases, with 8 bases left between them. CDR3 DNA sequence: TGTGCCAGCAGTTTACTAGGGAGCGAGCAGTACTTC. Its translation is CASSLLGSEQYF.

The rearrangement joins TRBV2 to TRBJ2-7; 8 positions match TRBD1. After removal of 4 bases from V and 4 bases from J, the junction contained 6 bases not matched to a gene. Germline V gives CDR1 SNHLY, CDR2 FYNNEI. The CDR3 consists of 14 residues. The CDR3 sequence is CASSGGDRSYEQYF. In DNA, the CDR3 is TGTGCCAGCAGTGGCGGGGACAGGAGTTACGAGCAGTACTTC.

CDR3 region: CAIQRSTNTGELFF. CDR3 bases: TGTGCCATCCAAAGGAGCACGAACACCGGGGAGCTGTTTTTT. The V gene is TRBV10-3, the J gene TRBJ2-2; D ambiguous. Trimming stripped 8 bases from V and 0 bases from J, with 10 bases between. Germline CDR1 reads ENHRY; CDR2 reads SYGVKD. The CDR3 is 14 residues long.

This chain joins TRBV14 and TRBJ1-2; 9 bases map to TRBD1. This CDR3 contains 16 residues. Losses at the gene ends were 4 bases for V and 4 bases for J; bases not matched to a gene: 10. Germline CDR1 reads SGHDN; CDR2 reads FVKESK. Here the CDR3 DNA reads TGTGCCAGCAGCCCAGTCCCGGGACAGGGACCCTATGGCTACACCTTC. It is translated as CASSPVPGQGPYGYTF.

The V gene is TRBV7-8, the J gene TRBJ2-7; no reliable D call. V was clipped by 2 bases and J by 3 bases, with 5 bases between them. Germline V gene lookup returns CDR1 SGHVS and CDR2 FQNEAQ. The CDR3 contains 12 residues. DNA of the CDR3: TGTGCCAGCAGCTTAAATCACTACGAGCAGTACTTC. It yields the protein CASSLNHYEQYF.

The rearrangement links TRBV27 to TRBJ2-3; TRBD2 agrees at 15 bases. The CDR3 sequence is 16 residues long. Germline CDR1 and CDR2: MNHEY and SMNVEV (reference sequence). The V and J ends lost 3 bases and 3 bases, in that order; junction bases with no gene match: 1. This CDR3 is CASSLGLAGGTDTQYF. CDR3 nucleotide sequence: TGTGCCAGCAGTTTGGGACTAGCGGGAGGTACAGATACGCAGTATTTT.